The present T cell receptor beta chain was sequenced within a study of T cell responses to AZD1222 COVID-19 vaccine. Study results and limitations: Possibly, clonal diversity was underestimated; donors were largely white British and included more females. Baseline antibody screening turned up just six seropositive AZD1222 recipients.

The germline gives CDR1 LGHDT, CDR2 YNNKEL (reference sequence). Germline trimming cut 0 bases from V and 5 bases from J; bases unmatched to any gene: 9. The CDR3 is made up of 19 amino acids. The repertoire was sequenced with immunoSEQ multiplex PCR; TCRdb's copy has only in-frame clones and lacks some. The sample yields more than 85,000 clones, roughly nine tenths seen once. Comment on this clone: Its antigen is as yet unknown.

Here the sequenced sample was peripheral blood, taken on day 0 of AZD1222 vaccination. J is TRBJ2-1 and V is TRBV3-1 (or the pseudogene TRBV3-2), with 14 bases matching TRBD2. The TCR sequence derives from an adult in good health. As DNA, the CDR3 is TGTGCCAGCAGCCAAGATTGGACTAGCGGGAGGAGAATCAACAATGAGCAGTTCTTC. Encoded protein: CASSQDWTSGRRINNEQFF.